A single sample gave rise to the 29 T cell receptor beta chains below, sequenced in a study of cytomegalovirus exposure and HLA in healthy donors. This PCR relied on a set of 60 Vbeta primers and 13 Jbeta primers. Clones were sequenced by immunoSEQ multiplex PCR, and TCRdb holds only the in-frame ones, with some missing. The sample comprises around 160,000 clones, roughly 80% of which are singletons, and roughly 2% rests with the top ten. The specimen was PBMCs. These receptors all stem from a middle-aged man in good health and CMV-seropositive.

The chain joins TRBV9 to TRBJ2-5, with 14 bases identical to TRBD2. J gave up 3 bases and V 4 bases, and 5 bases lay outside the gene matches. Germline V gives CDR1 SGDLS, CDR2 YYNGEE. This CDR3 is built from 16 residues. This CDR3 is CASSPRLAGGEETQYF. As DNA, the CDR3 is TGTGCCAGCAGCCCCAGACTAGCGGGGGGGGAAGAGACCCAGTACTTC.

CDR3 protein: CASSHLGTRSYNEQFF. DNA for the CDR3: TGCGCCAGCAGCCATTTAGGGACTAGATCCTACAATGAGCAGTTCTTC. The rearrangement links TRBV4-1 to TRBJ2-1; 8 nucleotides agree with TRBD2. The germline CDR1 and CDR2 sequences are MGHRA and YSYEKL. This CDR3 has 16 amino acids. Trimming at V came to 3 bases and at J to 1 base, leaving 5 bases not matched to a gene.

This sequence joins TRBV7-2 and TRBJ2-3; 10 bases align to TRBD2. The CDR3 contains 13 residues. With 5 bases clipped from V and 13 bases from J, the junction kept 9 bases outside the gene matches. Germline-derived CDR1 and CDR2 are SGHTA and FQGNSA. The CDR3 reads CASSPTLAGGKYF. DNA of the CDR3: TGTGCCAGCAGCCCCACTTTAGCGGGAGGCAAGTATTTT.

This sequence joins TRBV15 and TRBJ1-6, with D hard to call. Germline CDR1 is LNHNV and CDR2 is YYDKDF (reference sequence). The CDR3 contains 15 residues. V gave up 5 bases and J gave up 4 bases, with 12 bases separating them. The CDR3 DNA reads TGTGCCACCAGCGTAACTCGAGAATATAATTCACCCCTCCACTTT. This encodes CATSVTREYNSPLHF.

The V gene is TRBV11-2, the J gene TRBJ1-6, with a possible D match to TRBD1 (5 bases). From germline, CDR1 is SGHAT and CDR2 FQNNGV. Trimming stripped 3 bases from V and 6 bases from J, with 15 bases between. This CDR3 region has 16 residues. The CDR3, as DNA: TGTGCCAGCAGCTTCCAACCAGGGAGGAGTAATTCACCCCTCCACTTT. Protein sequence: CASSFQPGRSNSPLHF.

CDR3 bases: TGTGCCAGCAGCTTAGTAGGGGATGGCTACACCTTC. Translation gives CASSLVGDGYTF. The chain uses TRBV7-6 and TRBJ1-2, with a tentative D call TRBD1 (5 bases). The CDR3 has 12 amino acids. V lost 1 base, J lost 6 bases, and 6 bases lay in between. CDR1 and CDR2 (germline): SGHVS, FNYEAQ.

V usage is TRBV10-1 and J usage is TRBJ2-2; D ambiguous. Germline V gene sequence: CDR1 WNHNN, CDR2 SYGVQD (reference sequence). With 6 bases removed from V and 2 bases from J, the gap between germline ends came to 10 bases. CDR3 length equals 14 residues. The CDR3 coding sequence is TGCGCCAGCAGACCGACACCTAACACCGGGGAGCTGTTTTTT. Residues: CASRPTPNTGELFF.

CDR3 DNA: TGTGCCAGCAGCGTCCTTCCTAGTACAGATACGCAGTATTTT. It is translated as CASSVLPSTDTQYF. The chain is built from TRBV9 and TRBJ2-3; no definite D call. The germline V and J ends were trimmed by 2 bases and 3 bases, with 10 bases remaining between them. This CDR3 has 14 residues. Germline CDR1 SGDLS, CDR2 YYNGEE. Together with reference TRBV9 and TRBJ2-3, the CDR3 gives the full variable domain: DSGVTQTPKHLITATGQRVTLRCSPRSGDLSVYWYQQSLDQGLQFLIQYYNGEERAKGNILERFSAQQFPDLHSELNLSSLELGDSALYFCASSVLPSTDTQYFGPGTRLTVL.

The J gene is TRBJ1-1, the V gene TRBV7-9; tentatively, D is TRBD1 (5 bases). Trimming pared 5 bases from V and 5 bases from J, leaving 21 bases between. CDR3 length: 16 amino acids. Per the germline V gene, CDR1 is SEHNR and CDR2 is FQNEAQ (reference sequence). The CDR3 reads CASSALWLGAKTEAFF. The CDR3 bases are TGTGCCAGCAGCGCGTTATGGCTTGGGGCAAAAACTGAAGCTTTCTTT.

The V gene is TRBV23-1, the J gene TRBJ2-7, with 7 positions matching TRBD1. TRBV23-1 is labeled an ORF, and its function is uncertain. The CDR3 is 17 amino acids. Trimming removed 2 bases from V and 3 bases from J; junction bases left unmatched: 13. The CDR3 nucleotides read TGCGCCAGCAGTCAACCCTACTTCCGGGACAGAGGCTACGAGCAGTACTTC. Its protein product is CASSQPYFRDRGYEQYF.

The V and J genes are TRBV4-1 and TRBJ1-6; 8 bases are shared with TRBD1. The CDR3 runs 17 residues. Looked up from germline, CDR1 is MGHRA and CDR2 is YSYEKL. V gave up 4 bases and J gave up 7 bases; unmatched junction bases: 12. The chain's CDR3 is CASSLYNRDRLNSPLHF. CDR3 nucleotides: TGCGCCAGCAGCCTTTACAACCGGGACAGGCTAAATTCACCCCTCCACTTT.

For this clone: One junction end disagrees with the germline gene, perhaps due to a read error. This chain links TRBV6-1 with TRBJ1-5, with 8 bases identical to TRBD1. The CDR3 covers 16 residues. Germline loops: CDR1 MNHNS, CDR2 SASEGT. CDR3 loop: CASSKAPGTGNQPQHF. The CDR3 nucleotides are TGTGCCAGCAGTAAAGCTCCAGGGACAGGTAATCAGCCCCAGCATTTT.

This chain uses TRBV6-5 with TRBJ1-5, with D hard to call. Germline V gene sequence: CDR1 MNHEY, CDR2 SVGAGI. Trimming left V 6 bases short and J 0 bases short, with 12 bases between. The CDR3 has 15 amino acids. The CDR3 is CASSLRHSSNQPQHF. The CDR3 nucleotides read TGTGCCAGCAGCCTCCGACACAGTAGCAATCAGCCCCAGCATTTT.

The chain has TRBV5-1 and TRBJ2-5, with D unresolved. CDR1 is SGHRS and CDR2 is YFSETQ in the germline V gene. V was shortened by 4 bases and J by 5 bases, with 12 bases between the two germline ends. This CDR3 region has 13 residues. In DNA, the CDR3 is TGCGCCAGCAGCCAAGTAGTATACGAGACCCAGTACTTC. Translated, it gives CASSQVVYETQYF.

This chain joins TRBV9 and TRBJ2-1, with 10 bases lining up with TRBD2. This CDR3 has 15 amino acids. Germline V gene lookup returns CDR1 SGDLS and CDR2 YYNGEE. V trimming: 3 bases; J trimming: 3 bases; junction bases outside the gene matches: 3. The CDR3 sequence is CASSELAGLYNEQFF. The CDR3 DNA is TGTGCCAGCAGCGAACTAGCGGGGCTCTACAATGAGCAGTTCTTC.

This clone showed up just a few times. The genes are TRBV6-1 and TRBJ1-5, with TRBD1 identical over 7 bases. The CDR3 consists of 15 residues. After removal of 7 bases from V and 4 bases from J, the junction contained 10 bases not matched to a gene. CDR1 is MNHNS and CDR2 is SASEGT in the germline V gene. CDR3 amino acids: CASIHRGQTNQPQHF. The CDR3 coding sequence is TGTGCCAGCATCCACCGGGGACAGACAAATCAGCCCCAGCATTTT.

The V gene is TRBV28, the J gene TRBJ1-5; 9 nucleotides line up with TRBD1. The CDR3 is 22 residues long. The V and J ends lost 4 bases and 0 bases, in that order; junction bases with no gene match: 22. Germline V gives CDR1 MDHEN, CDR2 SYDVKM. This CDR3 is CASSYLPRSTPGQGPSNQPQHF. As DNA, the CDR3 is TGTGCCAGCAGTTATCTACCCCGAAGTACCCCAGGACAGGGGCCTAGCAATCAGCCCCAGCATTTT.

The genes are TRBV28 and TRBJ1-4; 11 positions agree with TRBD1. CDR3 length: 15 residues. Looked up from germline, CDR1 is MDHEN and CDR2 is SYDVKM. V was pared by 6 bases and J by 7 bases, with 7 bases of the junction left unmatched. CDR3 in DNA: TGTGCCAGCAGCCTCGGGACAGGGGGAGGTGAAAAACTGTTTTTT. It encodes CASSLGTGGGEKLFF.

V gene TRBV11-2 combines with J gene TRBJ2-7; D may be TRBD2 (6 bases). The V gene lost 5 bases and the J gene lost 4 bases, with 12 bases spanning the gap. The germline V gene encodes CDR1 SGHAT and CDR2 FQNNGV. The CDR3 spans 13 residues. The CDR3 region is CASSEAGGYEQYF. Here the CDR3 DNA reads TGTGCCAGCAGCGAAGCTGGAGGGTACGAGCAGTACTTC.

CDR3 nucleotide sequence: TGTGCCAGCAGCTTGGGGCAGGGTTTAGGAAAACTGTTTTTT. Protein sequence: CASSLGQGLGKLFF. V is TRBV5-4 and J is TRBJ1-4; TRBD1 is a possible D gene (5 bases). CDR3 size: 14 residues. V lost 0 bases to trimming and J lost 10 bases, with 13 bases between them. Per the germline V gene, CDR1 is SGHNT and CDR2 is YYREEE (reference sequence).

The CDR3, as DNA: TGCGCCAGCAGCCCAGGACGAGGGGCGGGGGCCTACAATGAGCAGTTCTTC. It yields the protein CASSPGRGAGAYNEQFF. The chain has TRBV5-1 and TRBJ2-1; TRBD2 matches 7 bases. The CDR3 covers 17 residues. J was trimmed by 2 bases and V by 4 bases; bases with no gene match: 12. CDR1 is SGHRS and CDR2 is YFSETQ in the germline V gene. The full variable domain, rest sourced from reference TRBV5-1 and TRBJ2-1, is KAGVTQTPRYLIKTRGQQVTLSCSPISGHRSVSWYQQTPGQGLQFLFEYFSETQRNKGNFPGRFSGRQFSNSRSEMNVSTLELGDSALYLCASSPGRGAGAYNEQFFGPGTRLTVL.

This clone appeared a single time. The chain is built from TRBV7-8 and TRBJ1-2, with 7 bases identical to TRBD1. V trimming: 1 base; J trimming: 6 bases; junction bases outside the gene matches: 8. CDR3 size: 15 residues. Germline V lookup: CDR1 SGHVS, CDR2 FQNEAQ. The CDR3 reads CASSLGPTGSDGYTF. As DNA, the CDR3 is TGTGCCAGCAGCTTAGGTCCGACAGGGTCGGATGGCTACACCTTC.

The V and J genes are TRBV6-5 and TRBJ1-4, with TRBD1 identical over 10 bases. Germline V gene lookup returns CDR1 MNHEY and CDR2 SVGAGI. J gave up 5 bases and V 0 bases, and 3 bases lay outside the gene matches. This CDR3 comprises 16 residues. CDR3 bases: TGTGCCAGCAGTTACTCAACGGGACAGGGGAATGAAAAACTGTTTTTT. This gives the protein CASSYSTGQGNEKLFF.

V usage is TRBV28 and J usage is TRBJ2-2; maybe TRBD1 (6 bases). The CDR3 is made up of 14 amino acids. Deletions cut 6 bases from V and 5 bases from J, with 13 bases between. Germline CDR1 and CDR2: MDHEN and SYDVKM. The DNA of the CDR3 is TGTGCCAGCAGCTTGGGACAAAAAACCGGGGAGCTGTTTTTT. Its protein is CASSLGQKTGELFF.

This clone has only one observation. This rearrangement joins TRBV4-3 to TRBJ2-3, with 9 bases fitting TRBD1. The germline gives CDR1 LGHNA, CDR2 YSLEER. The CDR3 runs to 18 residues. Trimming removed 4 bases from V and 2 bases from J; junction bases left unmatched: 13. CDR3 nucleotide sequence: TGCGCCAGCAGCCCACTCGGGGGACAGGGAGTTTTCACAGATACGCAGTATTTT. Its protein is CASSPLGGQGVFTDTQYF.

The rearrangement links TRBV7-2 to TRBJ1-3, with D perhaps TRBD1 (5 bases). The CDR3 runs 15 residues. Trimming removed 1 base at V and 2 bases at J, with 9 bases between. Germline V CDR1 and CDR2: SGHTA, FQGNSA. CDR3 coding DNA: TGTGCCAGCAGCTTAGTAGGGGTTGCTGGAAACACCATATATTTT. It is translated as CASSLVGVAGNTIYF.

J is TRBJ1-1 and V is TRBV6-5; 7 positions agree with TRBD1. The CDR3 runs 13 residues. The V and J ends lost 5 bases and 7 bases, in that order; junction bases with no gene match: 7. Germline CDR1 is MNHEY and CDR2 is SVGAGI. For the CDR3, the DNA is TGTGCCAGCAGTGCCCCAGGGGGAATTGAAGCTTTCTTT. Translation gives CASSAPGGIEAFF.

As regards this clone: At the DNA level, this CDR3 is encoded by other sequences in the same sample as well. The CDR3 DNA follows: TGTGCCAGCTCACCACAGGGGAACGAGCAGTACTTC. Translated, it gives CASSPQGNEQYF. The chain uses TRBV18 and TRBJ2-7; D perhaps matches TRBD1 (5 bases). Germline loops: CDR1 KGHSH, CDR2 LQKENI. V lost 1 base and J 5 bases, leaving 6 bases between the germline ends. The CDR3 is 12 amino acids.

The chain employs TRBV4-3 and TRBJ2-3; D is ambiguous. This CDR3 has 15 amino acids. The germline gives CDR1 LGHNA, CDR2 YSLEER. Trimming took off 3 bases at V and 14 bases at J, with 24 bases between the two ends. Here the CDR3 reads CASSHDACVGPSAYF. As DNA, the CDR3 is TGCGCCAGCAGCCACGACGCATGCGTAGGTCCGAGCGCGTATTTT.